Described below is a single T cell receptor (beta chain) sequence and its context. This record belongs to a study of control samples from healthy donors and cancer patients. Assay: immunoSEQ multiplex PCR; the TCRdb copy retains only in-frame clones and omits some. Among tens of thousands of clones listed, 70% to 75% were seen once. CDR3 size: 13 residues. The germline CDR1 and CDR2 sequences are SEHNR and FQNEAQ (reference sequence). The V and J ends lost 7 bases and 0 bases respectively, with 7 bases between them. The sequence came from a male donor with melanoma. The genes are TRBV7-9 and TRBJ2-1; D is undetermined. The sequenced material came from formalin-fixed, paraffin-embedded tissue. The CDR3 DNA reads as TGTGCCAGCACCGGAAGCTCCTACAATGAGCAGTTCTTC. Protein product: CASTGSSYNEQFF.